The clone carrying this T cell receptor beta chain was counted a single time. CDR3 length: 14 residues. V shed 0 bases and J shed 5 bases, with 7 bases lying between them. Germline CDR1 is MGHRA and CDR2 is YSYEKL. Enrollees, about 18 to 95 years old, lived in some 24 US areas. Donors in Cohort 3 counted as recovered after two negative PCRs, clearance, or symptom resolution. The sample is drawn from a study of blood T cell repertoires in COVID-19. As for the study in general: COVID-19 samples, acute and convalescent, were from the United States, Italy and Spain.

The repertoire was sequenced with immunoSEQ multiplex PCR; TCRdb's copy has only in-frame clones and lacks some. The table records 190,000 or so clones, roughly four fifths of them present only once. This receptor was identified in a man aged 35 to 55 who had recovered from COVID-19. The V call is TRBV4-1, the J call TRBJ2-2; D unresolved. Source material: PBMCs or T cells enriched from blood (not recorded which). The CDR3 coding sequence is TGCGCCAGCAGCCAAGACTCTAGAACCGGGGAGCTGTTTTTT. It codes for CASSQDSRTGELFF.